This entry features one T cell receptor (beta chain) sequence. Its antigen is currently unknown. It was CD45RO-negative cells, positively selected for CCR7, that made up naive CD8 cells, with terminally differentiated effector memory CD45RA+ cells excluded. Adult donors, all healthy and HIV-negative, had no recent acute infections or vaccinations. The donors, all of them Caucasian adults, lived in Nashville, Tennessee. This record comes from a study of shared clonotypes between healthy human individuals. Profiled with immunoSEQ multiplex PCR; TCRdb holds only in-frame clones, not every one. The sample has about 2.2 million clones, 85% to 95% seen once. General study results and limits: Sharing across four donors was highest in naive CD4 (roughly 5%) and lowest in memory CD8 (roughly 0.4%).

CDR3 length: 18 amino acids. Trimming left V 0 bases short and J 3 bases short, with 20 bases between. Germline V gene lookup returns CDR1 SGHNT and CDR2 YYREEE (reference sequence). The sample comprised naive CD8+ T cells from PBMCs. The rearrangement links TRBV5-4 to TRBJ2-3, with TRBD2 as a possible D gene (6 bases). The receptor comes from a man younger than 35 in good health. Some clones in this sample may be carry-over from other donors' samples. This CDR3 reads CASSLGAAEGWKTDTQYF. CDR3 coding DNA: TGTGCCAGCAGCTTGGGGGCGGCGGAGGGGTGGAAGACAGATACGCAGTATTTT.